The source of this T cell receptor beta chain is a study of CD8 T cells in ankylosing spondylitis (dated by TCRdb to 2016 to 2017). With regard to the full study: To find TCR variants linked to disease, the study profiled T cell receptor beta repertoires in ankylosing spondylitis patients and healthy donors. Peripheral blood was sampled, and synovial fluid was additionally collected from ankylosing spondylitis patients. In total, the full study cohort was made up of about 110 healthy donors and some 26 ankylosing spondylitis patients.

General findings and caveats noted by the study authors: Some motif variants had previously been reported in the synovial fluid and blood of reactive arthritis patients, which suggests shared mechanisms of disease initiation. A TCR beta motif of fewer than 10 highly homologous amino acid variants appeared characteristic of blood from ankylosing spondylitis patients. The disease-linked clones were reported as significantly enriched in matched synovial fluid samples from ankylosing spondylitis patients. A CD8+ phenotype was shown by the disease-linked clones, which were found at relatively low frequencies in peripheral blood.

About this clonotype itself: The target of this receptor is not known. No clone much larger than this one lies a single base away; base qualities are absent.

The CDR3, from cysteine to phenylalanine, totals 13 residues. The kept DNA is CDR3 alone, 39 bases in frame from the first base. The trim is 5 bases for V and 6 bases for J, with a gap of 14 bases between the germline ends. CDR1 and CDR2 are read off the germline V gene (reference sequence) as DFQATT and SNEGSKA. Sequencer: Illumina HiSeq 2500. Quantitative 5'-RACE with molecular barcodes was the method used to prepare the TCR beta libraries. Concerning the study's data processing: Disease-linked TCR variants were identified with a new computational method built on a probabilistic model of VDJ rearrangement. TCRdb reprocessing: public reads trimmed at Q25 with fastp, clones called with MiXCR, in-frame beta chains kept. Every CDR3 protein is listed once, alongside the most common genes and DNA of its rows. TCRdb's processing, not the study's, gives the V and J calls here. The sample yields about 450,000 distinct CDR3 sequences; 25% to 30% were counted once. Jointly, the top ten make up roughly 0.8% of the sample.

This TCR came from a male donor with ankylosing spondylitis. This sequence uses TRBV20-1 and TRBJ1-5; a tentative D match to TRBD1 spans 6 bases. Specimen: blood, either unsorted or a sorted T cell fraction (not recorded which). CDR3 region: CSAPAGAGQPQHF. The nucleotide sequence is given as TGCAGTGCTCCGGCGGGGGCTGGTCAGCCCCAGCATTTT.